This is a list of T cell receptor beta chains from one sample in a study of cytomegalovirus exposure and HLA in healthy donors. Here immunoSEQ multiplex PCR was the method, and the copy in TCRdb shows in-frame clones only, minus some. Counted here are roughly 130,000 clones, 74% occurring once; the ten biggest clones make up roughly 6.3%. The sequenced sample was PBMCs. These receptors all stem from a woman aged 45-65 years in good health and CMV-seropositive. Each CDR3 is given with its conserved first and last residue. The D gene is left open where the match is weak. Clone size is stated in some rows and not others, as once, few, many or a class when expanded.

v_gene: TRBV5-4
d_gene: TRBD1
j_gene: TRBJ2-2
abundance: -
CDR3aa: CASSSQTGSLTGELFF
CDR3nt: TGTGCCAGCAGCTCCCAGACAGGGAGTCTTACCGGGGAGCTGTTTTTT

v_gene: TRBV2
d_gene: -
j_gene: TRBJ1-5
abundance: -
CDR3aa: CASSYQGPQHF
CDR3nt: TGTGCCAGCAGTTATCAGGGGCCCCAGCATTTT

v_gene: TRBV2
d_gene: -
j_gene: TRBJ2-1
abundance: -
CDR3aa: CASTQGTSVGGDEQFF
CDR3nt: TGTGCCAGCACCCAAGGGACGTCCGTCGGAGGGGATGAGCAGTTCTTC

v_gene: TRBV4-3
d_gene: -
j_gene: TRBJ1-1
abundance: -
CDR3aa: CASSQDAGNTEAFF
CDR3nt: TGCGCCAGCAGCCAAGATGCAGGGAACACTGAAGCTTTCTTT

v_gene: TRBV7-7
d_gene: TRBD2
j_gene: TRBJ2-2
abundance: -
CDR3aa: CASSQTSGGDGELFF
CDR3nt: TGTGCTAGCAGCCAGACTAGCGGGGGTGACGGGGAGCTGTTTTTT

v_gene: TRBV14
d_gene: -
j_gene: TRBJ2-7
abundance: -
CDR3aa: CASSQDSGDYEQYF
CDR3nt: TGTGCCAGCAGCCAAGATTCAGGGGACTACGAGCAGTACTTC

v_gene: TRBV19
d_gene: TRBD2
j_gene: TRBJ2-3
abundance: -
CDR3aa: CASSIGWASGGASTDTQYF
CDR3nt: TGTGCCAGTAGTATAGGATGGGCTAGCGGGGGGGCTAGCACAGATACGCAGTATTTT

v_gene: TRBV7-9
d_gene: TRBD1
j_gene: TRBJ1-5
abundance: -
CDR3aa: CASSSRDRDNQPQHF
CDR3nt: TGTGCCAGCAGCTCCCGGGACAGAGATAATCAGCCCCAGCATTTT

v_gene: TRBV5-4
d_gene: -
j_gene: TRBJ2-6
abundance: -
CDR3aa: CASSLGHLNSGANVLTF
CDR3nt: TGTGCCAGCAGCTTGGGACACTTGAACTCTGGGGCCAACGTCCTGACTTTC

v_gene: TRBV5-1
d_gene: -
j_gene: TRBJ2-2
abundance: -
CDR3aa: CASSPGGGKSTGELFF
CDR3nt: TGCGCCAGCAGCCCCGGTGGGGGCAAGTCAACCGGGGAGCTGTTTTTT

v_gene: TRBV30
d_gene: TRBD1
j_gene: TRBJ1-5
abundance: -
CDR3aa: CAWSWGQGNQPQHF
CDR3nt: TGTGCCTGGAGCTGGGGACAGGGGAATCAGCCCCAGCATTTT

v_gene: TRBV5-4
d_gene: TRBD2
j_gene: TRBJ2-1
abundance: few
CDR3aa: CASSRPGGDNEQFF
CDR3nt: TGTGCCAGCAGCCGCCCCGGGGGGGACAATGAGCAGTTCTTC

v_gene: TRBV5-1
d_gene: -
j_gene: TRBJ2-7
abundance: -
CDR3aa: CASSLGGEVGNEQYF
CDR3nt: TGCGCCAGCAGCTTGGGTGGGGAGGTGGGGAACGAGCAGTACTTC

v_gene: TRBV5-4
d_gene: -
j_gene: TRBJ2-3
abundance: -
CDR3aa: CASSLGWSGTDTQYF
CDR3nt: TGTGCCAGCAGCTTGGGTTGGAGCGGGACAGATACGCAGTATTTT

v_gene: TRBV5-1
d_gene: -
j_gene: TRBJ2-2
abundance: -
CDR3aa: CASSLGGTAGELFF
CDR3nt: TGCGCCAGCAGCTTGGGCGGGACGGCCGGGGAGCTGTTTTTT

v_gene: TRBV6-1
d_gene: TRBD1
j_gene: TRBJ2-7
abundance: -
CDR3aa: CASSESGTGTDF
CDR3nt: TGTGCCAGCAGTGAATCGGGGACAGGGACGGACTTC

v_gene: TRBV5-6
d_gene: -
j_gene: TRBJ2-7
abundance: -
CDR3aa: CASSLSFYEQYF
CDR3nt: TGTGCCAGCAGCTTGTCTTTTTACGAGCAGTACTTC

v_gene: TRBV19
d_gene: TRBD2
j_gene: TRBJ2-1
abundance: once
CDR3aa: CASSGLSSGVNEQFF
CDR3nt: TGTGCCAGTAGTGGATTGTCTAGCGGGGTAAATGAGCAGTTCTTC

v_gene: TRBV9
d_gene: TRBD2
j_gene: TRBJ2-2
abundance: -
CDR3aa: CASSPTSGAGELFF
CDR3nt: TGTGCCAGCAGCCCAACCAGCGGGGCCGGGGAGCTGTTTTTT

v_gene: TRBV5-1
d_gene: -
j_gene: TRBJ1-2
abundance: -
CDR3aa: CASSLPPDGYTF
CDR3nt: TGCGCCAGCAGCTTACCCCCAGATGGCTACACCTTC

v_gene: TRBV13
d_gene: -
j_gene: TRBJ1-1
abundance: -
CDR3aa: CASSGLGGGGTEAFF
CDR3nt: TGTGCCAGCAGCGGACTGGGGGGGGGAGGAACTGAAGCTTTCTTT

v_gene: TRBV6-5
d_gene: -
j_gene: TRBJ1-1
abundance: -
CDR3aa: CASSGAWGNTEAFF
CDR3nt: TGTGCCAGCAGTGGGGCCTGGGGGAACACTGAAGCTTTCTTT

v_gene: TRBV7-6
d_gene: -
j_gene: TRBJ2-5
abundance: few
CDR3aa: CASSLVAVGGQETQYF
CDR3nt: TGTGCCAGCAGCTTAGTTGCGGTAGGGGGTCAAGAGACCCAGTACTTC

v_gene: TRBV10-3
d_gene: TRBD2
j_gene: TRBJ2-5
abundance: few
CDR3aa: CAISTAGPLETQYF
CDR3nt: TGTGCCATTAGTACAGCGGGGCCCCTGGAGACCCAGTACTTC

v_gene: TRBV15
d_gene: TRBD1
j_gene: TRBJ1-5
abundance: -
CDR3aa: CATSGTESNQPQHF
CDR3nt: TGTGCCACCAGCGGGACAGAGAGCAATCAGCCCCAGCATTTT

v_gene: TRBV11-2
d_gene: -
j_gene: TRBJ2-5
abundance: once
CDR3aa: CASSLSGEETQYF
CDR3nt: TGTGCCAGCAGCTTATCAGGGGAAGAGACCCAGTACTTC

v_gene: TRBV19
d_gene: -
j_gene: TRBJ1-6
abundance: -
CDR3aa: CASSIPASSSYNSPLHF
CDR3nt: TGTGCCAGTAGTATTCCTGCGTCGAGCTCCTATAATTCACCCCTCCACTTT

v_gene: TRBV5-4
d_gene: TRBD2
j_gene: TRBJ2-2
abundance: -
CDR3aa: CASSSGTSGGATNTGELFF
CDR3nt: TGTGCCAGCAGCTCCGGGACTAGCGGGGGGGCCACGAACACCGGGGAGCTGTTTTTT

v_gene: TRBV2
d_gene: -
j_gene: TRBJ2-3
abundance: -
CDR3aa: CASSEALGRGDTQYF
CDR3nt: TGTGCCAGCAGTGAAGCGCTTGGTAGAGGCGATACGCAGTATTTT

v_gene: TRBV2
d_gene: -
j_gene: TRBJ1-2
abundance: -
CDR3aa: CASSVAGFDGYTF
CDR3nt: TGTGCCAGCAGTGTGGCGGGCTTTGATGGCTACACCTTC

v_gene: TRBV6-1
d_gene: -
j_gene: TRBJ2-2
abundance: -
CDR3aa: CASSATDSRVTGELFF
CDR3nt: TGTGCCAGCAGTGCAACGGACAGCCGCGTAACCGGGGAGCTGTTTTTT

v_gene: TRBV11-2
d_gene: TRBD1
j_gene: TRBJ2-3
abundance: -
CDR3aa: CASSSGTGSTDTQYF
CDR3nt: TGTGCCAGCAGCTCTGGGACAGGGAGCACAGATACGCAGTATTTT

v_gene: TRBV7-6
d_gene: TRBD1
j_gene: TRBJ2-7
abundance: few
CDR3aa: CASSLDLRGINSYEQYF
CDR3nt: TGTGCCAGCAGCTTAGATCTCAGGGGGATCAACTCCTACGAGCAGTACTTC

v_gene: TRBV5-1
d_gene: -
j_gene: TRBJ1-2
abundance: -
CDR3aa: CASSSQGYGYTF
CDR3nt: TGCGCCAGCAGCTCACAGGGCTATGGCTACACCTTC

v_gene: TRBV6-5
d_gene: -
j_gene: TRBJ2-7
abundance: once
CDR3aa: CASSYSGGGGGFEQYF
CDR3nt: TGTGCCAGCAGTTACTCGGGTGGAGGGGGCGGGTTTGAGCAGTACTTC

v_gene: TRBV5-1
d_gene: TRBD1
j_gene: TRBJ2-6
abundance: -
CDR3aa: CASSSQSGTGASGANVLTF
CDR3nt: TGCGCCAGCAGCTCGCAATCCGGGACAGGGGCCTCTGGGGCCAACGTCCTGACTTTC

v_gene: TRBV19
d_gene: TRBD1
j_gene: TRBJ1-6
abundance: -
CDR3aa: CASRRGQGASPLHF
CDR3nt: TGTGCCTCGCGACGAGGACAGGGGGCTTCACCCCTCCACTTT

v_gene: TRBV4-1
d_gene: TRBD2
j_gene: TRBJ2-1
abundance: once
CDR3aa: CASSQGGLAGAYNEQFF
CDR3nt: TGCGCCAGCAGCCAAGGAGGACTAGCGGGGGCCTACAATGAGCAGTTCTTC

v_gene: TRBV6-5
d_gene: -
j_gene: TRBJ2-7
abundance: -
CDR3aa: CASSPGQSYEQYF
CDR3nt: TGTGCCAGCAGTCCCGGACAGAGCTACGAGCAGTACTTC

v_gene: TRBV21-1
d_gene: -
j_gene: TRBJ1-1
abundance: once
CDR3aa: CASSDSQNTEAFF
CDR3nt: TGTGCCAGTTCGGACAGCCAGAACACTGAAGCTTTCTTT

v_gene: TRBV6-5
d_gene: TRBD1
j_gene: TRBJ1-6
abundance: -
CDR3aa: CARSSTGTEYNSPLHF
CDR3nt: TGTGCCCGCAGTTCCACCGGGACAGAATATAATTCACCCCTCCACTTT

v_gene: TRBV2
d_gene: TRBD1
j_gene: TRBJ1-1
abundance: -
CDR3aa: CASRRGQGAGNTEAFF
CDR3nt: TGTGCCAGCAGAAGGGGACAGGGGGCAGGAAACACTGAAGCTTTCTTT

v_gene: TRBV2
d_gene: TRBD1
j_gene: TRBJ2-7
abundance: -
CDR3aa: CASRGTGGNEQYF
CDR3nt: TGTGCCAGCAGGGGGACAGGGGGGAACGAGCAGTACTTC

v_gene: TRBV6-5
d_gene: -
j_gene: TRBJ1-4
abundance: few
CDR3aa: CASSGRPNEKLFF
CDR3nt: TGTGCCAGCAGTGGGCGCCCTAATGAAAAACTGTTTTTT

v_gene: TRBV5-6
d_gene: -
j_gene: TRBJ2-1
abundance: -
CDR3aa: CASSFQDEQFF
CDR3nt: TGTGCCAGCAGCTTCCAGGATGAGCAGTTCTTC

v_gene: TRBV5-1
d_gene: -
j_gene: TRBJ1-3
abundance: -
CDR3aa: CASSPSPVSGNTIYF
CDR3nt: TGCGCCAGCAGCCCCAGTCCCGTCTCTGGAAACACCATATATTTT

v_gene: TRBV12-5
d_gene: -
j_gene: TRBJ2-2
abundance: -
CDR3aa: CASQENTGELFF
CDR3nt: TGTGCTAGTCAGGAGAACACCGGGGAGCTGTTTTTT